This T cell receptor (beta chain) stems from a study of blood T cell repertoires in COVID-19. On the study more broadly: The samples span acute and convalescent COVID-19 from the United States, Italy and Spain.

How the authors handled the data: Amplifying reference gene primers gave estimates of nucleated cell counts. Generated by immunoSEQ multiplex PCR, the TCRdb table keeps only in-frame clones and is missing some. From that table come the V and J calls and clone size; the DNA was used to work out D and trimming. Here the sample spans about 200,000 clones, around 80% being singletons. This clone showed up just a few times. CDR3 length equals 15 residues. The germline V gene encodes CDR1 SGHRS and CDR2 YFSETQ. V lost 4 bases to trimming and J lost 4 bases; unmatched junction nucleotides: 7. The chain is built from TRBV5-1 and TRBJ1-3, with 8 bases lining up with TRBD1. This TCR was recovered from a woman of 80 years or more with active or convalescent COVID-19. Sequencing used peripheral blood. For the CDR3, the DNA is TGCGCCAGCAGCATAGGGACAGGCAGGGGAAACACCATATATTTT. This encodes CASSIGTGRGNTIYF.